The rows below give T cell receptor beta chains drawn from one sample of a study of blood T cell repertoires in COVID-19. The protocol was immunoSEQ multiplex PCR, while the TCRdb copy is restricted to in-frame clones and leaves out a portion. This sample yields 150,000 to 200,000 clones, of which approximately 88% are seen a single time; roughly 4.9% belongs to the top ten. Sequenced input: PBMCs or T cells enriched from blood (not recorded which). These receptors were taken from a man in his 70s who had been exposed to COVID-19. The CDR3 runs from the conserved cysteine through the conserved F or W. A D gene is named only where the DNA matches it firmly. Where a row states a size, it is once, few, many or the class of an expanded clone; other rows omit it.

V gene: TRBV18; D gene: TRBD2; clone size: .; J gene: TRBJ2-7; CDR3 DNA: TGTGCCAGCTCACCAGAAACTAGCGGACCCTACGAGCAGTACTTC; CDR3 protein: CASSPETSGPYEQYF
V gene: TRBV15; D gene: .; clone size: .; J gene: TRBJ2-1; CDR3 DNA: TGTGCCACCAGCCCTTACCGGGGGGCTGGGGGTAATGAGCAGTTCTTC; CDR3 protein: CATSPYRGAGGNEQFF
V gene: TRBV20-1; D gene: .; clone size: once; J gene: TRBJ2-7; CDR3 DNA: TGCAGTGCTGGTGGAGGAGGCAAATCCTACGAGCAGTACTTC; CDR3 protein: CSAGGGGKSYEQYF
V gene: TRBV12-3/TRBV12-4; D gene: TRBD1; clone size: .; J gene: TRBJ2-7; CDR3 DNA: TGTGCCAGCAGTTGGGACAGCTCCTACGAGCAGTACTTC; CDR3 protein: CASSWDSSYEQYF
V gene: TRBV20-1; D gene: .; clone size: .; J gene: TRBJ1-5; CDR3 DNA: TGCAGTGTTGGCTTCAATCAGCCCCAGCATTTT; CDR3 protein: CSVGFNQPQHF
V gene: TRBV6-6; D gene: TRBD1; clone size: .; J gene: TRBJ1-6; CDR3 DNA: TGTGCCAGCAGTTACCGTAGACAGGGCGACAATTCACCCCTCCACTTT; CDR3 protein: CASSYRRQGDNSPLHF
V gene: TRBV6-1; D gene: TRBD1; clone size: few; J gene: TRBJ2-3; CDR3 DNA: TGTGCCAGCAGTGAAAACACATGGGGGACAGGGGTCGAAGATACGCAGTATTTT; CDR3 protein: CASSENTWGTGVEDTQYF
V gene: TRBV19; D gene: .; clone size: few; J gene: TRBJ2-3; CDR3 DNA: TGTGCCAGTAGTCGGACAGATACGCAGTATTTT; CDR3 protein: CASSRTDTQYF
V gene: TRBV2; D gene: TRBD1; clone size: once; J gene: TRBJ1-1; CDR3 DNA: TGTGCCAGCAGGGCTCGCGCTCCAGGGGGTACTGAAGCTTTCTTT; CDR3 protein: CASRARAPGGTEAFF
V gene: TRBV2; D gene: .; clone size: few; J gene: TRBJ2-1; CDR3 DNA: TGTGCCAGGCTAGCGCCCTCCTACAATGAGCAGTTCTTC; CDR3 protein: CARLAPSYNEQFF
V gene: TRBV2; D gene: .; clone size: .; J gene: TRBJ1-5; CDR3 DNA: TGTGCCAGCAACAGGTTCTCTAGCAATCAGCCCCAGCATTTT; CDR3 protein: CASNRFSSNQPQHF
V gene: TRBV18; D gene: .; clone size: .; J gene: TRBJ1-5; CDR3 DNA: TGTGCCAGCTCACCGACGAGCGGGGATCAGCCCCAGCATTTT; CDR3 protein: CASSPTSGDQPQHF
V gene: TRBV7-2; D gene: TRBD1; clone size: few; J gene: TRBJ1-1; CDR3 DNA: TGTGCCAGCAGCGCACCAGGGCGGCCCAGGGGGCTGGAAAACACTGAAGCTTTCTTT; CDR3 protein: CASSAPGRPRGLENTEAFF
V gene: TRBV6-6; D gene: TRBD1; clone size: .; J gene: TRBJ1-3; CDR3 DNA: TGTGCCAGCAGTTCCGGGACAGGGGCCGGAAACACCATATATTTT; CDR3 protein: CASSSGTGAGNTIYF
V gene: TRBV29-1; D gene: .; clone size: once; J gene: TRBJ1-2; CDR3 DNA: TGCAGCGTTGGAAAAGGGGACTATGGCTACACCTTC; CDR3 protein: CSVGKGDYGYTF
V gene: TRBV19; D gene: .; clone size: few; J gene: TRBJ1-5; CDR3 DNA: TGTGCCAGTAGTCCAGACGGGGGGGGCGGAAATCAGCCCCAGCATTTT; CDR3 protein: CASSPDGGGGNQPQHF
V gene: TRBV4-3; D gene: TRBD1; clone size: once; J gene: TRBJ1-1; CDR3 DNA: TGCGCCAGCAGCCAAGATCGCCAGGGGGCTGGATACACTGAAGCTTTCTTT; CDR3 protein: CASSQDRQGAGYTEAFF
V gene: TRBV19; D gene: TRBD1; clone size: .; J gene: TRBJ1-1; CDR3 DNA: TGTGCCACCTCGGACAGGGGGCCCTCGCGAACTGAAGCTTTCTTT; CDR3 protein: CATSDRGPSRTEAFF
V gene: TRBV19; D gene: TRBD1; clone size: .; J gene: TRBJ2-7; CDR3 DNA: TGTGCCAGTAAACGGGACAGGGGGAGATACGAGCAGTACTTC; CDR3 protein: CASKRDRGRYEQYF
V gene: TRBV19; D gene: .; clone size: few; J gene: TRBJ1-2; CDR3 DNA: TGTGCCAGTAGTATATGGGGCAGTTATGGCTACACCTTC; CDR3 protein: CASSIWGSYGYTF
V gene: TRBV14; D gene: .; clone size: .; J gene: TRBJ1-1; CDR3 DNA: TGTGCCAGCAGCCGGGGACATAATAGCGCTGAAGCTTTCTTT; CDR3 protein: CASSRGHNSAEAFF
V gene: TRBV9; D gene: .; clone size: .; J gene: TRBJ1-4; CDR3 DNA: TGTGCCAGCAGCGTAGGTGGGGGGGATGAAAAACTGTTTTTT; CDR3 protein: CASSVGGGDEKLFF
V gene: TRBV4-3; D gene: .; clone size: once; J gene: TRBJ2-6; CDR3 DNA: TGCGCCAGCAGCCAACGGGGATCTGGGGCCAACGTCCTGACTTTC; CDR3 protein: CASSQRGSGANVLTF
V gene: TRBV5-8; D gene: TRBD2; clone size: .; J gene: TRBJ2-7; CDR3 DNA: TGTGCCAGCAGCTTGGCGAGACTAGCGGGAGGGGGGGACCACGAGCAGTACTTC; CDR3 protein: CASSLARLAGGGDHEQYF
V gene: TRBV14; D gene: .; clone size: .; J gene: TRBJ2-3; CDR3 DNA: TGTGCCAGCAGCCACTATACAGGGCACAGCACAGATACGCAGTATTTT; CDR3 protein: CASSHYTGHSTDTQYF
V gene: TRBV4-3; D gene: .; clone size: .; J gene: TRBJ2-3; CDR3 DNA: TGCGCCAGCAGCCAAAACAGGGCCTTCACAGATACGCAGTATTTT; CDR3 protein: CASSQNRAFTDTQYF
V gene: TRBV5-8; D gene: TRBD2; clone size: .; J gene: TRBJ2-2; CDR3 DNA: TGTGCCAGCAGCTCCGCCCGACTAGCGGGAGGGTCCACCGGGGAGCTGTTTTTT; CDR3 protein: CASSSARLAGGSTGELFF
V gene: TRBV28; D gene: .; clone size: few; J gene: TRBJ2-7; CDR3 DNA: TGTGCCAGCATTGGCAACTCCTACGAGCAGTACTTC; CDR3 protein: CASIGNSYEQYF
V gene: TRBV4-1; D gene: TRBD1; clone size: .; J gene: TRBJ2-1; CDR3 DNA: TGCGCCAGCAGCCAAGACCCGGGACAGTCCTACAATGAGCAGTTCTTC; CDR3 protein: CASSQDPGQSYNEQFF
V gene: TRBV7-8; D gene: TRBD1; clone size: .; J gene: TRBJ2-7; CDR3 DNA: TGTGCCAGCAGGGACGGGACAGCAATCTACGAGCAGTACTTC; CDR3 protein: CASRDGTAIYEQYF
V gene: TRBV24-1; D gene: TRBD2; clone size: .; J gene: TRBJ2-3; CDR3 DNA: TGTGCCACCAGTAGCGGGGGGGCCACAGATACGCAGTATTTT; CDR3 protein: CATSSGGATDTQYF
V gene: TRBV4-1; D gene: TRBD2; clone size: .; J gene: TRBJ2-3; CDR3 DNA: TGCGCCAGCAGCCAAGATCGTAGCGGGGGGGCTTATACGCAGTATTTT; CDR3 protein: CASSQDRSGGAYTQYF
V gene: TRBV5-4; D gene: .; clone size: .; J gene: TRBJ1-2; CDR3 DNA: TGTGCCAGCAGCTTGGCCGGCTATGGCTACACCTTC; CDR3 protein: CASSLAGYGYTF
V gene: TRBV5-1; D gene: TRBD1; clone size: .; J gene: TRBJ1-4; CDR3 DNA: TGCGCCAGTGGACAGGGTCAAGGCTTAGGTGAAAAACTGTTTTTT; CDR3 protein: CASGQGQGLGEKLFF
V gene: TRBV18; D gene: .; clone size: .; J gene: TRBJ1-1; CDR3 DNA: TGTGCCAGCTCACCACCCTGGACTGGTTCTGAAGCTTTCTTT; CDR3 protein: CASSPPWTGSEAFF
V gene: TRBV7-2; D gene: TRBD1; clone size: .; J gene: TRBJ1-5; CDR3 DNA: TGTGCCAGCAGCTTAGCCCAAGGGACAGTAGATCAGCCCCAGCATTTT; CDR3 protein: CASSLAQGTVDQPQHF
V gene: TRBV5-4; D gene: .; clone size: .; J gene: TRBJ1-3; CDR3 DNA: TGTGCCAGCAGTATCAAGACTGGGAGCTCTGGAAACACCATATATTTT; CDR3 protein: CASSIKTGSSGNTIYF
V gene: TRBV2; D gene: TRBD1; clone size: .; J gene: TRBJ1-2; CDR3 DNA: TGTGCCACCCAGGAGGGGGCTCCGAGGGACTATGGCTACACCTTC; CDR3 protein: CATQEGAPRDYGYTF
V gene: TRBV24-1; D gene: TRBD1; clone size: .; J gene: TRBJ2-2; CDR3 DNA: TGTGCCACCAGTCAATCCGGGACAGGGGGCCTTACCGGGGAGCTGTTTTTT; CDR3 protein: CATSQSGTGGLTGELFF
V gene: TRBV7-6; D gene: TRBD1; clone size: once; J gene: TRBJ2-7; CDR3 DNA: TGTGCCAACCCGGGACAGAGCTCCTACGAGCAGTACTTC; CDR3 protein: CANPGQSSYEQYF
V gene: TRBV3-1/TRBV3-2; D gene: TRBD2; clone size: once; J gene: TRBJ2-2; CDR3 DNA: TGTGCCAGCAGCCCGACTAGCGCCGGGGAGCTGTTTTTT; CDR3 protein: CASSPTSAGELFF
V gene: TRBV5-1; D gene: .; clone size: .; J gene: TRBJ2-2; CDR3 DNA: TGCGCCAGCAGCTTCCGGGGCGGGGAGCTGTTTTTT; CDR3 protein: CASSFRGGELFF
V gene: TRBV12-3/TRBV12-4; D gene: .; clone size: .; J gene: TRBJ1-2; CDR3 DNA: TGTGCCAGCAGTCTCATGCGGCACTATGGCTACACCTTC; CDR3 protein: CASSLMRHYGYTF
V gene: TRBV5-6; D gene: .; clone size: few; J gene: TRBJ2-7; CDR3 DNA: TGTGCCAGCAGCTCCCAATCCTACGAGCAGTACTTC; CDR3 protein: CASSSQSYEQYF
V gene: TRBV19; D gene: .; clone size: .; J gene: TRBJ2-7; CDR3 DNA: TGTGCCAGTAGTGACACCGGGGCCTACGAGCAGTACTTC; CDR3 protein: CASSDTGAYEQYF
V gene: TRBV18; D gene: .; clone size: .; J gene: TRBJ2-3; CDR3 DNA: TGTGCCACCCCCCGGGAAATTGGCACAGATACGCAGTATTTT; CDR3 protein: CATPREIGTDTQYF
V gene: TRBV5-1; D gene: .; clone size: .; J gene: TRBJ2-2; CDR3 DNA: TGCGCCAGCAGCCCAACTACAGGGAACACCGGGGAGCTGTTTTTT; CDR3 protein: CASSPTTGNTGELFF
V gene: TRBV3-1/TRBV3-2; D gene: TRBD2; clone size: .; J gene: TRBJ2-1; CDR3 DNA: TGTGCCAGCAGCTTATCCGGGACTAGCGGAGAAAATGAGCAGTTCTTC; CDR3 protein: CASSLSGTSGENEQFF